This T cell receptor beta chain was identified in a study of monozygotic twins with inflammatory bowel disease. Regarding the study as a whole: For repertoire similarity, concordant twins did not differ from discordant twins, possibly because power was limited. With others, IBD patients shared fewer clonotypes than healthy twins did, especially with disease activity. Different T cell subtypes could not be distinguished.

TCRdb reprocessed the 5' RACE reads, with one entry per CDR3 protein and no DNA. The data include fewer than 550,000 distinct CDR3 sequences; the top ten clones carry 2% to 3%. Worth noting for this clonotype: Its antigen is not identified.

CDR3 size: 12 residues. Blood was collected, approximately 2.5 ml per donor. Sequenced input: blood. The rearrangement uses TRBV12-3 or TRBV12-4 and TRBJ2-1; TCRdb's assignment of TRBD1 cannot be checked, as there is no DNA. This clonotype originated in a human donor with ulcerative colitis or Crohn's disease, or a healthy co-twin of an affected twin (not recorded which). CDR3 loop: CASRQGVGEQFF.